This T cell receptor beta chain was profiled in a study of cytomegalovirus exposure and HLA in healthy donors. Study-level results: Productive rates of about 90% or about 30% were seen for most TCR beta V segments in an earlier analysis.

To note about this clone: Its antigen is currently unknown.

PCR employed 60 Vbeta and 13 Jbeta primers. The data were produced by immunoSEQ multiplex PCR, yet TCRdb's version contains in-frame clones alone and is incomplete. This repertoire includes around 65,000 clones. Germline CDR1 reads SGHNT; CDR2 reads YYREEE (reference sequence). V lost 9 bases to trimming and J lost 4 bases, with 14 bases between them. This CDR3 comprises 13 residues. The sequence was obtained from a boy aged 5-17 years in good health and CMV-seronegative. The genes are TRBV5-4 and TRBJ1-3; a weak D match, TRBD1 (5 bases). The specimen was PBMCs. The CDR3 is CATTGAAGNTIYF. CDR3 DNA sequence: TGTGCCACCACAGGCGCGGCGGGAAACACCATATATTTT.